One T cell receptor (beta chain) is described in this entry. Its specificity is not known. TCRdb analysed the reads with MiXCR anew, one entry per CDR3 protein. The sample contains some 500,000 distinct CDR3 sequences, 30% to 35% of which appear only once. V was pared by 3 bases and J by 5 bases, with 15 bases between. Germline V gene data show CDR1 as MDHEN and CDR2 as SYDVKM. CDR3 length: 15 amino acids. The data were obtained in a study of T cell repertoires in cytomegalovirus infection. Study results and caveats: Carriers of CMV and the relevant HLA type were discriminated by public TCR beta frequency.

The source of this sequence is a human donor in good health (CMV status not recorded). Some clones in this sample may be carry-over from other donors' samples. This chain connects TRBV28 to TRBJ2-3, with TRBD1 as a possible D gene (5 bases). Sequences were derived from cultured PBMCs, sampled from culture after CMV antigen stimulation. The DNA for the CDR3 is TGTGCCAGCAGTTTTTATCGGCACAGGAGAGATACGCAGTATTTT. Protein sequence: CASSFYRHRRDTQYF.